This T cell receptor beta chain was recovered during a study of T cell responses to AZD1222 COVID-19 vaccine listed by TCRdb under 2021. Some background on the complete study: AZD1222 recipients given second doses at about 4 weeks or at about 12 weeks were pooled, since spike-specific TCR depth and breadth were not found to differ between the two schedules. TCR sequencing was performed for 230 to 250 trial participants, of whom roughly 200 were given two doses of AZD1222 and some 26 were given two doses of MenACWY control vaccine. Trial participants were enrolled into age subgroups of 18-55, 56-69 and 70-plus years, which contained around 150, 29 and 61 TCR-sequenced participants, respectively.

About this clone itself: Its antigen specificity is not known. No per-base quality is available; no much larger clone lies one base away.

What the authors observed across the whole study: Participants were mostly white British, with more females than males. The authors suggested clonal diversity may have been underestimated. Because no samples from the day 14 peak response were available, repertoires could be characterized only after the peak T cell response. CD4 TCRs associated with the vaccine covered the entire spike protein, and the dominant responses were in regions 160-218 and 743-854. In the small 56-69-year group, the increase in depth fell short of significance, most likely because of low power. A significant rise in spike-specific TCR breadth and depth was observed after two AZD1222 doses relative to day 0 and relative to MenACWY recipients. Reportedly, close to half of the unique spike-specific TCRs recognized epitopes lying outside the regions that are mutated in the B.1.351 and B.1.1.7 variants. Conclusions about previously exposed vaccinees were limited because only six or seven AZD1222 recipients were SARS-CoV-2 seropositive at baseline.

The CDR3 regions of human TCRbeta chains were subjected to immunosequencing. On the study's bioinformatics: Repertoire TCRs were matched against a reference library of SARS-CoV-2-specific TCRs generated with the MIRA antigen-specificity platform. Breadth was defined as the fraction of unique TCRs that were SARS-CoV-2-associated, and depth was defined as the fraction of total T cells that were SARS-CoV-2-associated. Each spike-specific TCR was assigned to its reactive spike region and to a CD4 or CD8 class using the MIRA data. Log10-transformed breadth and depth values were compared by one-way ANOVA with Sidak's multiple comparisons tests. TCRdb obtained this table from immuneACCESS and retained in-frame rearrangements with V and J assigned. These tables miss some clones; where compared with another copy, unresolved V genes account for less than half of the shortfall, and the remainder is unexplained. That table gives V, J and clone size, and the DNA gave D and trimming. Here the sample has roughly 78,000 clones; nearly 85% occur a single time. The ten largest make up 2.9% of the sample.

Sample time point, as interpreted from the label and publication: baseline before first vaccination. Vaccinee samples came from UK trials COV001 and COV002, including a single-blind randomized controlled phase 2/3 trial of AZD1222 (ChAdOx1 nCoV-19) in healthy adults. Trial participant PBMC samples were collected at day 0 and day 28 after the second dose for TCRbeta chain sequencing. Based on the germline V gene, the CDR1 and CDR2 sequences are SGHDT and YYEEEE. Trimming costs V 4 bases and J 7 bases, and their ends lie 9 bases apart. Spanning cysteine to phenylalanine, the CDR3 consists of 12 amino acids. The DNA shown is the 36-base CDR3, in frame from base 1.

This receptor was obtained from an adult in good health. The sample was peripheral blood, taken on day 0 of AZD1222 vaccination. The sequence joins TRBV5-6 to TRBJ2-1; the D region is possibly TRBD1 or TRBD2, each matching across 5 bases. The bases read TGTGCCAGCAGCCGGGACGTGAATGAGCAGTTCTTC. It codes for CASSRDVNEQFF.